A selection of T cell receptor beta chains follows, all from one sample in a study of T-cell reconstitution after alpha-beta-depleted transplantation in children. TCRdb reanalysed the PCR reads using MiXCR and keeps one entry per CDR3 protein. This sample carries a few hundred thousand distinct CDR3 sequences, more than 8% of them seen once, and the ten largest clones take about 9.4%. Sequenced material: PBMCs from the stem cell graft donor, taken from the stem cell graft. The receptor set was obtained from a human donor who donated a stem cell graft to a child with SCID. CDR3s include the opening cysteine and the closing phenylalanine or tryptophan. The D gene is left open where the match is weak. Only some rows state a clone size, as once, few, many or a class for expanded clones.

size	V	J	D	DNA	CDR3
many	TRBV10-3	TRBJ2-3	-	TGTGCCATCAGTGAGTCGAATACGGAAACAGATACGCAGTATTTT	CAISESNTETDTQYF
few	TRBV6-5	TRBJ1-4	-	TGTGCCAGCAGTTACTCGAGTGAGCTTGAAAAACTGTTTTTT	CASSYSSELEKLFF
-	TRBV7-2	TRBJ1-2	-	TGTGCCAGCAGCAGATCGATGGACACATATAACTATGGCTACACCTTC	CASSRSMDTYNYGYTF
few	TRBV12-3/TRBV12-4	TRBJ2-2	TRBD1	TGTGCCAGCAGTGCAACCGGGACAGGGGGCTTGTTGACCGGGGAGCTGTTTTTT	CASSATGTGGLLTGELFF
-	TRBV3-1	TRBJ2-7	-	TGTGCCAGCAGCGACGTCCGGGGGTCCGAGCAGTACTTC	CASSDVRGSEQYF
-	TRBV4-1	TRBJ2-1	TRBD1	TGCGCCAGCAGCCAAAAACAGGGGAATGAGCAGTTCTTC	CASSQKQGNEQFF
-	TRBV6-1	TRBJ1-2	TRBD1	TGTGCCACCTTAGGTACAGGGGAATTCTATGGCTACACCTTC	CATLGTGEFYGYTF
few	TRBV20-1	TRBJ1-1	-	TGCAGTGCTAGAGATAATGGTTCCCCGGGTAAAAGTTGGACTGAAGCTTTCTTT	CSARDNGSPGKSWTEAFF
-	TRBV2	TRBJ2-3	TRBD1	TGTGCCAGCAGTCGAGACAGGGATAGCACAGATACGCAGTATTTT	CASSRDRDSTDTQYF
-	TRBV27	TRBJ2-3	-	TGTGCCAGCAGTAACCCCTTGGATTATTTACACACAGATACGCAGTATTTT	CASSNPLDYLHTDTQYF
few	TRBV24-1	TRBJ2-3	-	TGTGCCACCAGAAACGACGGCACAGATACGCAGTATTTT	CATRNDGTDTQYF
-	TRBV5-5	TRBJ2-3	-	TGTGCCAGCAGCCCCGGGCACAGACCAGATACGCAGTATTTT	CASSPGHRPDTQYF
-	TRBV12-3/TRBV12-4	TRBJ2-3	-	TGTGCCAGCAGTGATTCCAACACAGATACGCAGTATTTT	CASSDSNTDTQYF
few	TRBV11-2	TRBJ1-5	-	TGTGCCAGCAGCTTAGATATATTGACGGAGAATCAGCCCCAGCATTTT	CASSLDILTENQPQHF
many	TRBV5-1	TRBJ2-1	TRBD2	TGCGCCAGCAGCCGGGGGGGCCGAAGTAATGAGCAGTTCTTC	CASSRGGRSNEQFF
many	TRBV18	TRBJ2-4	TRBD1	TGTGCCAGCACTACGATACAGGGGTTAGCCAAAAACATTCAGTACTTC	CASTTIQGLAKNIQYF
few	TRBV6-2/TRBV6-3	TRBJ1-1	-	TGTGCCAGCAGTTACGAGGGGCGGAACACTGAAGCTTTCTTT	CASSYEGRNTEAFF
-	TRBV20-1	TRBJ2-3	-	TGCAGTGCTAGCCCACCCGCCAGAGGGGATACGCAGTATTTT	CSASPPARGDTQYF
-	TRBV5-1	TRBJ2-7	-	TGCGCCAGCAGCTTGTGGTGGCAGGAGACGACCTCCTACGAGCAGTACTTC	CASSLWWQETTSYEQYF
few	TRBV12-3/TRBV12-4	TRBJ2-7	-	TGTGCCAGCAGTTTACAGGGGTACCACGAGCAGTACTTC	CASSLQGYHEQYF
-	TRBV7-2	TRBJ1-4	-	TGTGCCAGCAGCTTAGAACGGGGAATTGTGGGGAAACTGTTTTTT	CASSLERGIVGKLFF
few	TRBV12-3/TRBV12-4	TRBJ2-7	-	TGTGCCAGCAGTTTACGGCAGATCTACGAGCAGTACTTC	CASSLRQIYEQYF
-	TRBV6-5	TRBJ2-1	-	TGTGCCAGCAGGATTACTTCTGAGCCCTACAATGAGCAGTTCTTC	CASRITSEPYNEQFF
-	TRBV12-3/TRBV12-4	TRBJ2-5	TRBD2	TGTGCCAGCAGTTTTAGCGGGGCCCAGTACTTC	CASSFSGAQYF
few	TRBV5-1	TRBJ1-2	TRBD1	TGCGCCAGCAGCCGAAACGACCGTGGGACAGGGGGTGGCTACACCTTC	CASSRNDRGTGGGYTF
few	TRBV20-1	TRBJ2-1	-	TGCAGTGCTAGAGATATAGGAATACAGCAGTTCTTC	CSARDIGIQQFF
many	TRBV29-1	TRBJ2-1	TRBD2	TGCAGCTCGCGGGGGGTCTCCTACAATGAGCAGTTCTTC	CSSRGVSYNEQFF
few	TRBV10-3	TRBJ1-1	TRBD1	TGTGCCATCAGTGAAAGGGACAGGCCGGCAGTCACTGAAGCTTTCTTT	CAISERDRPAVTEAFF
-	TRBV15	TRBJ2-1	TRBD2	TGTGCCACCAGCAGGGCCACCGGGACTACCATCTACAATGAGCAGTTCTTC	CATSRATGTTIYNEQFF
few	TRBV15	TRBJ2-1	TRBD2	TGTGCCACCAGCACCCCTAGCGGGCCCTACAATGAGCAGTTCTTC	CATSTPSGPYNEQFF
few	TRBV6-2/TRBV6-3	TRBJ2-3	-	TGTGCCAGCAGTTATAACCCCCTAGATACGCAGTATTTT	CASSYNPLDTQYF
-	TRBV27	TRBJ2-7	TRBD1	TGTGCCAGCAAAACAGGGGTTGTCAAGGACGAGCAGTACTTC	CASKTGVVKDEQYF
-	TRBV12-3/TRBV12-4	TRBJ1-2	-	TGTGCCAGCACCACGACTTTGGATGGCTACACCTTC	CASTTTLDGYTF
-	TRBV27	TRBJ2-1	-	TGTGCCAGCAGTAGGACGGCTAACTCCTACAATGAGCAGTTCTTC	CASSRTANSYNEQFF
-	TRBV18	TRBJ1-1	-	TGTGCCAGCTCACTCGCGGCCTTGAGTGGGCAGACTGAAGCTTTCTTT	CASSLAALSGQTEAFF
few	TRBV4-2	TRBJ1-5	TRBD1	TGTGCCAGCAGCCCTGGACAGGGGGCCGCGATTCAGCCCCAGCATTTT	CASSPGQGAAIQPQHF
few	TRBV27	TRBJ2-7	-	TGTGCCAGCAAACCTCCCGGGATGACCTACGAGCAGTACTTC	CASKPPGMTYEQYF